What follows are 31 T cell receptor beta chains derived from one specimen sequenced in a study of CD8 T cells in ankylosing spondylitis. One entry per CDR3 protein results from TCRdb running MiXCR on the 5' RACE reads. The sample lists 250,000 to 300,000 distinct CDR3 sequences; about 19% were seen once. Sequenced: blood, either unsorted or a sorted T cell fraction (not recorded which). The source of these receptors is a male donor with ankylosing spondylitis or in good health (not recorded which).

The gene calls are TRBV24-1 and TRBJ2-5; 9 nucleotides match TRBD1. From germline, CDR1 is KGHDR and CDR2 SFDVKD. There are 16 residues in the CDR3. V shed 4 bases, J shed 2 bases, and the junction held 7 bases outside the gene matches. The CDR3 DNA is TGTGCCACCAGTGACCCGGGGACAGGGCCTCAAGAGACCCAGTACTTC. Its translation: CATSDPGTGPQETQYF.

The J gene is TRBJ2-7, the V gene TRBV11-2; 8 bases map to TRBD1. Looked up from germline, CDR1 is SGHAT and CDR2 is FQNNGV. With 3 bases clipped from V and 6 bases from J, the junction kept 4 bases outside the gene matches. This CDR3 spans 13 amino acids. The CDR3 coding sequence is TGTGCCAGCAGCTTCGCAGGGGGCCTCGAGCAGTACGTC. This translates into CASSFAGGLEQYV.

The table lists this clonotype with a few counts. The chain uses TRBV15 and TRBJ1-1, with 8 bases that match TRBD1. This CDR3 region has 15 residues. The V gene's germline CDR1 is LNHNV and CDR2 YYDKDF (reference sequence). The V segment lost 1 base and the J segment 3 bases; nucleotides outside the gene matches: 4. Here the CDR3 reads CATSRVTGGYTEAFF. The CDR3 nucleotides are TGTGCCACCAGCAGAGTCACAGGGGGGTACACTGAAGCTTTCTTT.

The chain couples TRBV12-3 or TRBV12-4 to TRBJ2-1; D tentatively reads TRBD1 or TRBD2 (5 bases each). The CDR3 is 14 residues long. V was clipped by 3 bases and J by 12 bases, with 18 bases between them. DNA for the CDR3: TGTGCCAGCAGTTTGGGGGAAGCTACAAGGGGGCAGTTCTTC. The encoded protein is CASSLGEATRGQFF.

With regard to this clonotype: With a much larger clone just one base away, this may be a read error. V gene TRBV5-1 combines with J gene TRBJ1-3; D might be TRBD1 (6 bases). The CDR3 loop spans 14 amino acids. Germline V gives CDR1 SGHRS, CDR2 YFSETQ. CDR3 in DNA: TGCGCCAGCAGCCCCACGGGGGCGGGAAGCACCATATATTTT. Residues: CASSPTGAGSTIYF. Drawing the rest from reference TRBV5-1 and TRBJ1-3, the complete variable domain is KAGVTQTPRYLIKTRGQQVTLSCSPISGHRSVSWYQQTPGQGLQFLFEYFSETQRNKGNFPGRFSGRQFSNSRSEMNVSTLELGDSALYLCASSPTGAGSTIYFGEGSWLTVV.

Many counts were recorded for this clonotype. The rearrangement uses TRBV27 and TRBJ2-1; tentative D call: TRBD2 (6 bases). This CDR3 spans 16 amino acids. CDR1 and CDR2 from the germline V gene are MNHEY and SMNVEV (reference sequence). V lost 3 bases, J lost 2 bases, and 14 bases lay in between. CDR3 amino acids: CASSFRRGAAYNEQFF. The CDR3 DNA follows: TGTGCCAGCAGTTTTCGTCGCGGGGCCGCCTACAATGAGCAGTTCTTC.

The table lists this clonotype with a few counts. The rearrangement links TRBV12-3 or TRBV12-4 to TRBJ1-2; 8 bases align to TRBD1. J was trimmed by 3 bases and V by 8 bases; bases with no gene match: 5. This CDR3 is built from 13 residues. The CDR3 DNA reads TGTGCCAGCTCAGGGGGCTGGGACTATGGCTACACCTTC. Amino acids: CASSGGWDYGYTF.

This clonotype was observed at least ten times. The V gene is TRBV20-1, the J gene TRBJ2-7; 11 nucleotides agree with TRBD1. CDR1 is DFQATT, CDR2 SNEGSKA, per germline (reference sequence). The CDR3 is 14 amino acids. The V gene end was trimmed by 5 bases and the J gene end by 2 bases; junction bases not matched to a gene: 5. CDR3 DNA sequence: TGCAGTGCTTCGGACAGGGGGCCGGCCTACGAGCAGTACGTC. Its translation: CSASDRGPAYEQYV.

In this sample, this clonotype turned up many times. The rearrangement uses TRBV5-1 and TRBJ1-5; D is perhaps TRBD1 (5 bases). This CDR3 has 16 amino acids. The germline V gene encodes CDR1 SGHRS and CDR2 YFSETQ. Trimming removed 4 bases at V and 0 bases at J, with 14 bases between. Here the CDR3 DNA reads TGCGCCAGCAGCCCCGGCGGGGGGTCTAGCAATCAGCCCCAGCATTTT. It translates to CASSPGGGSSNQPQHF.

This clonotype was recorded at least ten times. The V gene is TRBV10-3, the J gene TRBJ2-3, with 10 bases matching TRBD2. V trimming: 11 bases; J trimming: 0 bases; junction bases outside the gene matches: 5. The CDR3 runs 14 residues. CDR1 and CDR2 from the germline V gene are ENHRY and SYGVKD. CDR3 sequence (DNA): TGTGCCTCTAAACTAGCGGGGAGCACAGATACGCAGTATTTT. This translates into CASKLAGSTDTQYF.

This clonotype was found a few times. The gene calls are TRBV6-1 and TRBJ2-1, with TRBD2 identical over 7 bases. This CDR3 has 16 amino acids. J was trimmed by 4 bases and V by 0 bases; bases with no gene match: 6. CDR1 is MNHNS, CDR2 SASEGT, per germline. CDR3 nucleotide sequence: TGTGCCAGCAGTGAAGCGGTGGCTAGCGGATACAATGAGCAGTTCTTC. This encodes CASSEAVASGYNEQFF.

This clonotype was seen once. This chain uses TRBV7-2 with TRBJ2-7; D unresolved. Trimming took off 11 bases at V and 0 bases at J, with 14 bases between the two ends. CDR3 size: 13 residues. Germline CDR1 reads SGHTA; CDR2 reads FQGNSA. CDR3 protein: CAAIPGDSYEQYV. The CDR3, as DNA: TGTGCCGCTATCCCCGGAGACTCCTACGAGCAGTACGTC.

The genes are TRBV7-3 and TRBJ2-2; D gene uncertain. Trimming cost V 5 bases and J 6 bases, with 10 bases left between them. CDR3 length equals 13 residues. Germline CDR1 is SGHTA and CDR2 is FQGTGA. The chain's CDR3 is CASSVYGAGELFF. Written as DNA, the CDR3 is TGTGCCAGCAGCGTCTATGGCGCCGGGGAGCTGTTTTTT.

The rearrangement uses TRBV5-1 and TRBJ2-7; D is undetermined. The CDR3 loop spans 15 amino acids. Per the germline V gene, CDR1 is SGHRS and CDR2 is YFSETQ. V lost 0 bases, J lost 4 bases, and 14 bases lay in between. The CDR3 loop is CASSLAWCEVYEQYV. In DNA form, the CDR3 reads TGCGCCAGCAGCTTGGCTTGGTGCGAGGTGTACGAGCAGTACGTC.

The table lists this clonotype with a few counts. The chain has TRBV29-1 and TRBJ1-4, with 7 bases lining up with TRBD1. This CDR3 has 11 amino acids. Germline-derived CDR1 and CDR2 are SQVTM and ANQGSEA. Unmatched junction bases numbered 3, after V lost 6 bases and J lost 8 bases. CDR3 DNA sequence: TGCAGCGTCGACAGGGAAGAAAAACTGTTTTTT. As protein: CSVDREEKLFF.

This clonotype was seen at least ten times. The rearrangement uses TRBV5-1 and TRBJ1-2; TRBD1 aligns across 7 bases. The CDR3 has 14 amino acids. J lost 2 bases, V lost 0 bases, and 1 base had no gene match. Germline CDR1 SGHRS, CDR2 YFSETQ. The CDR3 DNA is TGCGCCAGCAGCTTGGAGGGACAGAACTATGGCTACACCTTC. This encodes CASSLEGQNYGYTF.

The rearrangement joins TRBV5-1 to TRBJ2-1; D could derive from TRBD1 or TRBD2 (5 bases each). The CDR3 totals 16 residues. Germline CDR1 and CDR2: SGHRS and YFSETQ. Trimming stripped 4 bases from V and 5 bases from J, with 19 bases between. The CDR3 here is CASSPSGTALNNEQFF. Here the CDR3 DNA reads TGCGCCAGCAGCCCGTCCGGGACGGCCCTCAACAATGAGCAGTTCTTC.

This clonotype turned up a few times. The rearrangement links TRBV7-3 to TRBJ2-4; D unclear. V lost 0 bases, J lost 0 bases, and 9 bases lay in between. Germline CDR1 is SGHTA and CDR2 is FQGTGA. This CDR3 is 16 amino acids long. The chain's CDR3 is CASSLTTPLAKNIQYF. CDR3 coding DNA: TGTGCCAGCAGCTTAACGACACCCCTAGCCAAAAACATTCAGTACTTC.

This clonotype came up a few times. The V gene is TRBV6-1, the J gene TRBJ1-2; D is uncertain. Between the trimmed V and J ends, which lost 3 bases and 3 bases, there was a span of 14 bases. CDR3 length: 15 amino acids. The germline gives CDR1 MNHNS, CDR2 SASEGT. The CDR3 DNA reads TGTGCCAGCAGTGACCGGGCCTTAGGAGACTATGGCTACACCTTC. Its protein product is CASSDRALGDYGYTF.

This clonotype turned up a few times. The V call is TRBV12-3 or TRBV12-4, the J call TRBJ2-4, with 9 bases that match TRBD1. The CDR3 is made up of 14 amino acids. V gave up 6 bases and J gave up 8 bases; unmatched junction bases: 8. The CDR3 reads CASRGQGGPHIQYF. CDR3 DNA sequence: TGTGCCAGCAGGGGACAGGGCGGTCCCCACATTCAGTACTTC.

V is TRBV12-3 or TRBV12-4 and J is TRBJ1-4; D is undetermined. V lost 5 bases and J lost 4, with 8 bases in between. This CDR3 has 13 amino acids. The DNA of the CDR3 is TGTGCCAGCAGTCCCCAGCTTAATGAAAAACTGTTTTTT. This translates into CASSPQLNEKLFF.

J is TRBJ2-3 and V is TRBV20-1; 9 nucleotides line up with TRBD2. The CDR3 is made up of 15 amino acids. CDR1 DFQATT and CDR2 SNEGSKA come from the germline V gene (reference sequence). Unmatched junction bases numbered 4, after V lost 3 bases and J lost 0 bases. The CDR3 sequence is CSASYLAGSTDTQYF. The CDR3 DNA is TGCAGTGCTAGTTATCTAGCGGGAAGCACAGATACGCAGTATTTT.

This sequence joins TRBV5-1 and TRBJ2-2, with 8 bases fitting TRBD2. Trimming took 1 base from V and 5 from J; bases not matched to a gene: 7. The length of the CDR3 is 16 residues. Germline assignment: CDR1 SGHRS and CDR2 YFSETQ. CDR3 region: CASSLNAGGGTGELFF. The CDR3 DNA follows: TGCGCCAGCAGCTTGAACGCGGGAGGAGGTACCGGGGAGCTGTTTTTT.

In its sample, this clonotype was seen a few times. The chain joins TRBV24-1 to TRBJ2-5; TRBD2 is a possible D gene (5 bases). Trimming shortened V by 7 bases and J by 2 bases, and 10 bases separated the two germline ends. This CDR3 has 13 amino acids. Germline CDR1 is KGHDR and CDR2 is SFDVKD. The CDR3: CATRAAAQETQYF. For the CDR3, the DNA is TGTGCCACCAGGGCAGCGGCACAAGAGACCCAGTACTTC.

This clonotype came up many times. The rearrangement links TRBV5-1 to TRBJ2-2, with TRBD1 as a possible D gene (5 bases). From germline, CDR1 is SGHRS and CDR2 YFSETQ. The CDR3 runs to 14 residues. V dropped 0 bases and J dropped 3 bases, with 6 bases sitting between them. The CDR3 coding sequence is TGCGCCAGCAGCTTGGGACAGCACACCGGGGAGCTGTTTTTT. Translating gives CASSLGQHTGELFF.

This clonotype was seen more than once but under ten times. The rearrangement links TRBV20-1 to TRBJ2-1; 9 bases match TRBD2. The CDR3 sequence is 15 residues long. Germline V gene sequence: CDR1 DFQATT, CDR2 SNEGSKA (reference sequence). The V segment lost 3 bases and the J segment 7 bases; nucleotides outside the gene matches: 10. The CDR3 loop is CSASDASGMGNEQFF. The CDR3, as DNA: TGCAGTGCTAGCGATGCTAGCGGGATGGGGAATGAGCAGTTCTTC.

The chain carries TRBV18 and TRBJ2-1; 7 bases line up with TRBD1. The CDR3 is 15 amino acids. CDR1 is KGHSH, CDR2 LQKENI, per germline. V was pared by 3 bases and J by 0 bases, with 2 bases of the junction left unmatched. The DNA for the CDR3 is TGTGCCAGCTCACCCAGGACAGGCTCCTACAATGAGCAGTTCTTC. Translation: CASSPRTGSYNEQFF.

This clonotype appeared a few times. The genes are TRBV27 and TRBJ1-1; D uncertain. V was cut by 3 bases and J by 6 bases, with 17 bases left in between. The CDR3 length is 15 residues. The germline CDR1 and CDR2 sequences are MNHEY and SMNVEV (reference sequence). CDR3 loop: CASSFRGATGAEAFF. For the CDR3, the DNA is TGTGCCAGCAGTTTCCGTGGAGCGACTGGCGCTGAAGCTTTCTTT.

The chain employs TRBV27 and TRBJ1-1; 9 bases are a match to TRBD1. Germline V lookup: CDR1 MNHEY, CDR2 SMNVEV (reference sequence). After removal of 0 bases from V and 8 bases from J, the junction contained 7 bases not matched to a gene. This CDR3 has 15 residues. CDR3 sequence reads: CASSLSITGTGEAFF. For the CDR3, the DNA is TGTGCCAGCAGTTTATCGATAACCGGGACAGGGGAAGCTTTCTTT.

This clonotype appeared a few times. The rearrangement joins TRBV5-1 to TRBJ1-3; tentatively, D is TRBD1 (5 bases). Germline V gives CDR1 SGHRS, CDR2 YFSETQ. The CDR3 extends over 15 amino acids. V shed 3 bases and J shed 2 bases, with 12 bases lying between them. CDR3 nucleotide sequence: TGCGCCAGCAGCTCCCAGGGCCAACCTGGAAACACCATATATTTT. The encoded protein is CASSSQGQPGNTIYF.

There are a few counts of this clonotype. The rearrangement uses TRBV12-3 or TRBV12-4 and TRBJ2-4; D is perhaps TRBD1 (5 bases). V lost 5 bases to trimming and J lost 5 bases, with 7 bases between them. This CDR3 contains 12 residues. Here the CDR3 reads CASSPTENIQYF. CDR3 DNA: TGTGCCAGCAGTCCGACAGAAAACATTCAGTACTTC.